Following are 25 T cell receptor beta chains from one sample sequenced in a study of CD8 T cells in ankylosing spondylitis. Study-wide findings and caveats: Seemingly characteristic of ankylosing spondylitis blood was a TCR beta motif consisting of roughly 8 highly homologous variants.

TCRdb re-called the 5' RACE reads with MiXCR, one entry per CDR3 protein. The sample has hundreds of thousands of distinct CDR3 sequences, roughly 25% seen once. The antigens these receptors bind are not known. Sequencing was done on a sample of blood, either unsorted or a sorted T cell fraction (not recorded which). The source is a male donor with ankylosing spondylitis.

The chain has TRBV7-2 and TRBJ2-1; TRBD2 matches 8 bases. This CDR3 comprises 15 residues. Germline trimming cut 5 bases from V and 8 bases from J; bases unmatched to any gene: 11. CDR1 SGHTA and CDR2 FQGNSA come from the germline V gene. The CDR3 DNA reads TGTGCCAGCAGCCGGAGGCTAGCGGGTGGCTATGAGCAGTTCTTC. The encoded protein is CASSRRLAGGYEQFF.

The chain uses TRBV24-1 and TRBJ2-1; 9 positions agree with TRBD1. Germline assignment: CDR1 KGHDR and CDR2 SFDVKD. Trimming removed 3 bases from V and 3 bases from J; junction bases left unmatched: 5. This CDR3 is built from 16 residues. CDR3 sequence (DNA): TGTGCCACCAGTGATGGGGGGGACAGGGACTACAATGAGCAGTTCTTC. Translation: CATSDGGDRDYNEQFF.

The chain recombines TRBV5-1 with TRBJ1-1; D is ambiguous. The CDR3 is 14 amino acids. Germline CDR1 is SGHRS and CDR2 is YFSETQ. V lost 7 bases to trimming and J lost 6 bases, with 19 bases between them. This CDR3 reads CASRLGSPGSEAFF. CDR3 bases: TGCGCCAGCCGACTAGGGTCCCCCGGGTCTGAAGCTTTCTTT.

The V call is TRBV28, the J call TRBJ1-2; D remains unclear. This CDR3 has 12 amino acids. Germline lookup yields CDR1 MDHEN and CDR2 SYDVKM. Trimming removed 4 bases from V and 8 bases from J, with 11 bases in between. The CDR3 region is CASSSGPAGYTF. CDR3 bases: TGTGCCAGCAGTTCGGGCCCCGCCGGCTACACCTTC.

J is TRBJ1-1 and V is TRBV14; D remains ambiguous. Germline assignment: CDR1 SGHDN and CDR2 FVKESK. V lost 3 bases, J lost 8 bases, and 19 bases lay in between. The CDR3 is made up of 15 amino acids. CDR3 amino acids: CASSHQYGIMDEAFF. The CDR3, as DNA: TGTGCCAGCAGCCATCAATATGGGATTATGGACGAAGCTTTCTTT.

The chain carries TRBV3-1 and TRBJ2-1; 15 bases align to TRBD2. The junction had 4 bases not matched to a gene; V was cut back by 6 bases and J by 7 bases. Per germline, CDR1 LGHDT and CDR2 YNNKEL (reference sequence). The CDR3 contains 15 residues. The CDR3 DNA follows: TGTGCCAGCAGGACCGGGACTAGCGGGGGGAATGAGCAGTTCTTC. Protein product: CASRTGTSGGNEQFF.

Only a few counts were recorded for this clonotype. The rearrangement links TRBV12-3 or TRBV12-4 to TRBJ2-2; D perhaps matches TRBD2 (6 bases). V gave up 6 bases and J gave up 3 bases, with 11 bases separating them. The length of the CDR3 is 14 residues. CDR3 amino acids: CASRHSGYTGELFF. In nucleotides, the CDR3 is TGTGCCAGCAGACACAGCGGGTACACCGGGGAGCTGTTTTTT.

CDR3 sequence reads: CASSTPGQGIKNGYTF. The CDR3 DNA reads as TGTGCCAGTAGCACTCCTGGACAGGGGATCAAGAATGGCTACACCTTC. The genes are TRBV19 and TRBJ1-2; the match to TRBD1 covers 9 bases. With 6 bases clipped from V and 6 bases from J, the junction kept 14 bases outside the gene matches. This CDR3 comprises 16 residues. Germline V lookup: CDR1 LNHDA, CDR2 SQIVND (reference sequence).

The chain joins TRBV7-2 to TRBJ1-1; D call uncertain. Trimming removed 2 bases at V and 0 bases at J, with 13 bases between. This CDR3 has 16 residues. The germline CDR1 and CDR2 sequences are SGHTA and FQGNSA. Here the CDR3 DNA reads TGTGCCAGCAGCTTACTCGCACCTGGATTGAACACTGAAGCTTTCTTT. Protein: CASSLLAPGLNTEAFF.

V and J are TRBV6-6 and TRBJ1-4; possibly TRBD1 for D (5 bases). Germline CDR1 and CDR2: MNHNY and SVGAGI (reference sequence). The CDR3 extends over 13 amino acids. V was clipped by 0 bases and J by 7 bases, with 6 bases between them. CDR3 in amino acids: CASSYSRGEKLFF. CDR3 DNA sequence: TGTGCCAGCAGTTACTCGAGGGGTGAAAAACTGTTTTTT.

The rearrangement joins TRBV27 to TRBJ2-7; D gene uncertain. The CDR3 runs to 14 residues. The V gene's germline CDR1 is MNHEY and CDR2 SMNVEV (reference sequence). V was cut by 4 bases and J by 3 bases, with 13 bases left in between. The CDR3 region has the DNA TGTGCCAGCAGTTCACTCCTAACCGTCTACGAGCAGTACTTC. Its protein product is CASSSLLTVYEQYF.

The chain combines TRBV20-1 with TRBJ2-3; 9 bases agree with TRBD2. Germline trimming cut 3 bases from V and 1 base from J; bases unmatched to any gene: 5. In germline, CDR1 is DFQATT, CDR2 SNEGSKA (reference sequence). This CDR3 has 15 residues. CDR3: CSASAGGPGTDTQYF. The DNA of the CDR3 is TGCAGTGCTAGTGCGGGAGGGCCAGGCACAGATACGCAGTATTTT.

The rearrangement links TRBV20-1 to TRBJ1-6, with 8 bases identical to TRBD1. J was trimmed by 4 bases and V by 3 bases; bases with no gene match: 5. Germline CDR1 is DFQATT and CDR2 is SNEGSKA (reference sequence). The CDR3 contains 15 residues. The CDR3, as DNA: TGCAGTGCTAGTGTCCAGGGGGCGTATAATTCACCCCTCCACTTT. Translating it yields CSASVQGAYNSPLHF.

This chain joins TRBV4-2 and TRBJ2-2, with D hard to call. The CDR3 runs 17 residues. The germline CDR1 and CDR2 sequences are LGHNA and YNFKEQ. V lost 0 bases to trimming and J lost 6 bases, with 17 bases between them. CDR3 bases: TGTGCCAGCAGCCAAGAGAGGTGGATAATGGAACCCGGGGAGCTGTTTTTT. Translation gives CASSQERWIMEPGELFF.

This clonotype was counted between two and nine times. The chain uses TRBV7-9 and TRBJ2-5; D not resolved. The CDR3 length is 12 residues. With 5 bases removed from V and 5 bases from J, the gap between germline ends came to 9 bases. CDR1 and CDR2 (germline): SEHNR, FQNEAQ (reference sequence). CDR3 DNA: TGTGCCAGCAGCCGCGAAGAGGAGACCCAGTACTTC. Protein product: CASSREEETQYF.

The rearrangement links TRBV10-3 to TRBJ1-2; D is unresolved. Trimming shortened V by 4 bases and J by 4 bases, and 10 bases separated the two germline ends. The length of the CDR3 is 13 residues. Germline assignment: CDR1 ENHRY and CDR2 SYGVKD. The CDR3 here is CAISADGLYGYTF. The CDR3 nucleotides read TGTGCCATCAGTGCTGACGGTCTCTATGGCTACACCTTC.

This clonotype was detected a few times. This chain connects TRBV20-1 to TRBJ2-3; tentatively, D is TRBD2 (6 bases). The CDR3 runs 11 residues. CDR1 DFQATT and CDR2 SNEGSKA come from the germline V gene (reference sequence). V lost 2 bases and J lost 10, with 10 bases in between. Here the CDR3 DNA reads TGCAGTGCTAGATCAGGGACTCCGCAGTATTTT. As protein: CSARSGTPQYF.

This clonotype was picked up a small number of times. The chain recombines TRBV20-1 with TRBJ2-1, with D perhaps TRBD2 (5 bases). With 6 bases removed from V and 0 bases from J, the gap between germline ends came to 12 bases. This CDR3 has 14 amino acids. Looked up from germline, CDR1 is DFQATT and CDR2 is SNEGSKA (reference sequence). The CDR3 sequence is CSADSASSYNEQFF. CDR3 sequence (DNA): TGCAGTGCCGATAGCGCCTCCTCCTACAATGAGCAGTTCTTC.

This clonotype turned up a few times. The V and J genes are TRBV6-5 and TRBJ2-3; 14 bases align to TRBD2. Unmatched junction bases numbered 12, after V lost 0 bases and J lost 7 bases. This CDR3 region has 19 residues. Germline CDR1 and CDR2: MNHEY and SVGAGI. CDR3 protein: CASSYSSGTSGSSRNTQYF. The CDR3 bases are TGTGCCAGCAGTTACTCTTCCGGGACTAGCGGGAGTTCTAGAAATACGCAGTATTTT.

The V gene is TRBV24-1, the J gene TRBJ2-1, with 7 bases fitting TRBD1. CDR1 and CDR2 from the germline V gene are KGHDR and SFDVKD. This CDR3 comprises 13 residues. Trimming took 9 bases from V and 7 from J; bases not matched to a gene: 8. In nucleotides, the CDR3 is TGTGCCACCGAGCAGGGGGAGCTTAATGAGCAGTTCTTC. Translating gives CATEQGELNEQFF.

This clonotype was found once. The chain links TRBV20-1 to TRBJ2-3; the D gene is possibly TRBD1 (7 bases). The germline CDR1 and CDR2 sequences are DFQATT and SNEGSKA (reference sequence). This CDR3 contains 14 residues. Deletions cut 0 bases from V and 4 bases from J, with 11 bases between. The CDR3 coding sequence is TGCAGTGCTAGAGATGTCAGGGGGGCAGATACGCAGTATTTT. Its translation is CSARDVRGADTQYF.

V gene TRBV20-1 combines with J gene TRBJ1-4; the D is unclear. Germline V gene lookup returns CDR1 DFQATT and CDR2 SNEGSKA (reference sequence). V lost 2 bases and J 2 bases, leaving 6 bases between the germline ends. This CDR3 is 13 amino acids long. CDR3 sequence: CSARFATNEKLFF. In nucleotides, the CDR3 is TGCAGTGCTAGATTCGCCACTAATGAAAAACTGTTTTTT.

The rearrangement uses TRBV12-3 or TRBV12-4 and TRBJ2-1; the match to TRBD2 covers 7 bases. V was clipped by 7 bases and J by 9 bases; unmatched bases: 3. The CDR3 covers 11 residues. In DNA form, the CDR3 reads TGTGCCAGCACCTTAGCGGGTGAGCAGTTCTTC. This gives the protein CASTLAGEQFF.

V gene TRBV18 combines with J gene TRBJ2-1; D is perhaps TRBD2 (6 bases). The germline CDR1 and CDR2 sequences are KGHSH and LQKENI. Deletions cut 2 bases from V and 2 bases from J, with 16 bases between. The CDR3 runs 17 residues. CDR3 amino acids: CASSPSLAGSAYNEQFF. The CDR3 DNA reads TGTGCCAGCTCACCATCTCTGGCGGGATCTGCCTACAATGAGCAGTTCTTC.

The gene calls are TRBV5-1 and TRBJ2-1; D might be TRBD2 (5 bases). CDR1 is SGHRS, CDR2 YFSETQ, per germline. V shed 4 bases and J shed 0 bases, with 14 bases lying between them. The CDR3 is made up of 16 amino acids. This CDR3 reads CASSLSGFLSYNEQFF. The CDR3 bases are TGCGCCAGCAGCCTCTCGGGGTTCCTCTCCTACAATGAGCAGTTCTTC.